The 3 T cell receptor beta chains given below trace back to one sample, sequenced in a study of T cells in Graves' hyperthyroidism and ophthalmopathy. The investigators amplified TCR beta CDR3 regions from RNA transcripts. The HTBI set primed first-round TCR CDR3 RT-PCR. TCRdb independently ran MiXCR on the multiplex PCR reads; one entry per CDR3 protein. Here the sample spans about 570,000 distinct CDR3 sequences, 46% being singletons. Sequences were obtained from peripheral blood or thyroid tissue (not recorded which). These receptors came from an adult woman with Graves' disease, either hyperthyroidism or ophthalmopathy (not recorded which).

The V gene is TRBV2, the J gene TRBJ2-7; D remains unclear. Germline V gene data show CDR1 as SNHLY and CDR2 as FYNNEI. The CDR3 is 12 residues long. Trimming took 7 bases from V and 7 from J, leaving 14 bases between them. CDR3 sequence reads: CASTNGRWEQYF. The CDR3 DNA follows: TGTGCCAGCACCAACGGACGGTGGGAGCAGTACTTC.

In its sample, this clonotype was seen many times. The chain has TRBV10-3 and TRBJ2-7, with 7 bases identical to TRBD1. Losses at the gene ends were 2 bases for V and 6 bases for J; bases not matched to a gene: 1. Germline V lookup: CDR1 ENHRY, CDR2 SYGVKD. The CDR3 spans 12 residues. The CDR3 reads CAISEAGGEQYF. The CDR3 DNA is TGTGCCATCAGTGAGGCAGGGGGCGAGCAGTACTTC.

The chain employs TRBV10-3 and TRBJ1-2, with 11 nucleotides matching TRBD1. The CDR3 is 15 residues long. With 2 bases clipped from V and 5 bases from J, the junction kept 4 bases outside the gene matches. Germline V gene sequence: CDR1 ENHRY, CDR2 SYGVKD. CDR3 sequence reads: CAISEGTGGRYGYTF. The CDR3, as DNA: TGTGCCATCAGTGAGGGGACAGGGGGTCGTTATGGCTACACCTTC.